This entry lists 12 T cell receptor beta chains sequenced from one sample in a study of technical replicates of blood from several donors. Data came from immunoSEQ multiplex PCR; TCRdb stores just in-frame clones and leaves some out. The sample has tens of thousands of clones, roughly 98% seen once. Material for sequencing was T cells isolated from PBMCs. The source of these receptors is a human donor in good health.

The gene calls are TRBV5-4 and TRBJ1-1, with D unresolved. The CDR3 is 16 amino acids. The ends were cut back, 3 bases at V and 4 bases at J, with 19 bases in the middle. CDR1 and CDR2 (germline): SGHNT, YYREEE (reference sequence). The CDR3 DNA reads TGTGCCAGCAGCTCCCTAGTTCCGAAGATGGGCACTGAAGCTTTCTTT. It translates to CASSSLVPKMGTEAFF.

A word on this clone: The junction does not match germline at one end; this may be a read error. V and J are TRBV6-1 and TRBJ2-7, with D possibly TRBD2 on 6 matching bases. CDR3 length: 11 amino acids. CDR1 is MNHNS and CDR2 is SASEGT in the germline V gene. CDR3 loop: CASSDWGGRHF. The CDR3, as DNA: TGTGCCAGCAGTGATTGGGGAGGTCGGCACTTC.

This clone was detected once. This chain uses TRBV7-9 with TRBJ2-1; 15 bases are a match to TRBD2. The CDR3 extends over 18 amino acids. Germline assignment: CDR1 SEHNR and CDR2 FQNEAQ (reference sequence). The ends lost 5 bases at V and 8 bases at J; junction bases unmatched: 13. CDR3 amino acids: CASSGTSGGYGVIDEQFF. The DNA of the CDR3 is TGTGCCAGCAGCGGGACTAGCGGGGGGTATGGGGTTATCGATGAGCAGTTCTTC.

The genes are TRBV5-1 and TRBJ2-7; 8 bases fit TRBD2. Germline V gives CDR1 SGHRS, CDR2 YFSETQ. V gave up 0 bases and J gave up 5 bases; unmatched junction bases: 13. The CDR3 is 17 amino acids. In DNA, the CDR3 is TGCGCCAGCAGCTTGGGGGTCGTTGCGGGAGGAGGAAACGAGCAGTACTTC. Translated, it gives CASSLGVVAGGGNEQYF.

The gene calls are TRBV7-2 and TRBJ2-7; 8 bases agree with TRBD2. V dropped 3 bases and J dropped 0; count of bases not matched to a gene: 4. The germline CDR1 and CDR2 sequences are SGHTA and FQGNSA. CDR3 length equals 15 residues. CDR3 region: CASSFRTSHSYEQYF. DNA of the CDR3: TGTGCCAGCAGCTTTAGGACTAGCCACTCCTACGAGCAGTACTTC.

The rearrangement uses TRBV28 and TRBJ2-7, with 8 bases identical to TRBD1. This CDR3 contains 16 residues. V was clipped by 1 base and J by 2 bases; unmatched bases: 7. Germline CDR1 is MDHEN and CDR2 is SYDVKM. Here the CDR3 reads CASSLYPGTGPYEQYF. The CDR3 coding sequence is TGTGCCAGCAGTTTATACCCCGGGACAGGACCCTACGAGCAGTACTTC.

The V and J genes are TRBV7-2 and TRBJ1-1, with D tentatively TRBD1 (6 bases). Trimming pared 0 bases from V and 5 bases from J, leaving 16 bases between. The CDR3 loop spans 16 amino acids. The V gene's germline CDR1 is SGHTA and CDR2 FQGNSA. The chain's CDR3 is CASSLASYPGATEAFF. The CDR3 DNA reads as TGTGCCAGCAGCTTAGCGAGCTATCCAGGGGCGACTGAAGCTTTCTTT.

V usage is TRBV2 and J usage is TRBJ2-3; 9 bases line up with TRBD2. With V trimmed by 8 bases and J by 4 bases, 10 bases remained unmatched. The CDR3 runs to 15 residues. Looked up from germline, CDR1 is SNHLY and CDR2 is FYNNEI. CDR3 sequence (DNA): TGTGCCAGCGGGGGACGGCGGGGGGGAGCAGATACGCAGTATTTT. Translated: CASGGRRGGADTQYF.

The rearrangement uses TRBV6-6 and TRBJ2-1; tentative D call: TRBD2 (6 bases). V was clipped by 3 bases and J by 8 bases, with 14 bases between them. Per germline, CDR1 MNHNY and CDR2 SVGAGI (reference sequence). This CDR3 comprises 14 residues. The CDR3 protein is CASSYRDFRDEQFF. CDR3 DNA: TGTGCCAGCAGTTATCGGGACTTTAGGGATGAGCAGTTCTTC.

Note on this clone: The junction departs from the called germline gene at one end, perhaps through a read error. The J gene is TRBJ2-1, the V gene TRBV2; possibly TRBD2 for D (6 bases). CDR3 length equals 15 residues. CDR1 and CDR2 (germline): SNHLY, FYNNEI. The CDR3 region is CASSPLRGSHNEQFF. In DNA form, the CDR3 reads TGTGCCAGCAGCCCCCTGCGGGGCTCCCACAATGAGCAGTTCTTC.

The rearrangement joins TRBV23-1 to TRBJ2-7, with 9 bases that match TRBD1. TRBV23-1 is designated an ORF whose function remains uncertain. The CDR3 totals 14 residues. Germline trimming cut 6 bases from V and 4 bases from J; bases unmatched to any gene: 7. CDR3 sequence: CASSFTGGGYEQYF. Here the CDR3 DNA reads TGCGCCAGCAGCTTCACAGGGGGCGGGTACGAGCAGTACTTC.

The J gene is TRBJ1-5, the V gene TRBV7-9; possibly TRBD1 for D (6 bases). This CDR3 is 15 amino acids long. Germline lookup yields CDR1 SEHNR and CDR2 FQNEAQ (reference sequence). V was trimmed by 5 bases and J by 7 bases, leaving 18 bases between them. As DNA, the CDR3 is TGTGCCAGCAGCCAAGGAAGGGGGACATGGCAGCCCCAGCATTTT. Protein sequence: CASSQGRGTWQPQHF. The full variable domain, completed using reference TRBV7-9 and TRBJ1-5, is DTGVSQNPRHKITKRGQNVTFRCDPISEHNRLYWYRQTLGQGPEFLTYFQNEAQLEKSRLLSDRFSAERPKGSFSTLEIQRTEQGDSAMYLCASSQGRGTWQPQHFGDGTRLSIL.